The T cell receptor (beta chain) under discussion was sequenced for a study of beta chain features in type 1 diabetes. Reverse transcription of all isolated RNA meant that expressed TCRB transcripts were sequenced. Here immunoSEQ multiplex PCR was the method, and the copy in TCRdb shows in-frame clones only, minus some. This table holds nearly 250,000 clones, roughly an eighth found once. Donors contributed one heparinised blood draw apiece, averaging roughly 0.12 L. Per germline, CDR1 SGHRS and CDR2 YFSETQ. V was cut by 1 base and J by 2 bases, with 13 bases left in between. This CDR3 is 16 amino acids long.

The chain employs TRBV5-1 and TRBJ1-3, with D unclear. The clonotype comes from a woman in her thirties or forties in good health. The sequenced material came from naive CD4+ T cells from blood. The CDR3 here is CASSLPREPPGNTIYF. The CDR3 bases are TGCGCCAGCAGCTTGCCGCGGGAACCACCTGGAAACACCATATATTTT.